A single sample gave rise to the 16 T cell receptor beta chains below, sequenced in a study of shared clonotypes between healthy human individuals. Repertoires were generated with immunoSEQ multiplex PCR, while TCRdb's copy carries only in-frame clones and drops some. The sample has roughly 1 million clones; around three quarters are singletons. The sample consisted of memory CD4+ T cells from PBMCs. The subset here: CD45RA-negative fraction. These receptors were taken from a man aged 18 to 29 in good health. Some clones in this sample may be carry-over from other donors' samples.

As to this clone: Other nucleotide sequences in the sample specify the same CDR3. V gene TRBV19 combines with J gene TRBJ2-7, with D hard to call. The CDR3 has 14 residues. Trimming took off 3 bases at V and 0 bases at J, with 9 bases between the two ends. Germline V CDR1 and CDR2: LNHDA, SQIVND (reference sequence). The CDR3: CASSITGTSYEQYF. CDR3 coding DNA: TGTGCCAGTAGTATTACGGGCACCTCCTACGAGCAGTACTTC.

The chain carries TRBV7-9 and TRBJ1-1, with D perhaps matching TRBD1 (5 bases). There are 14 residues in the CDR3. Germline CDR1 is SEHNR and CDR2 is FQNEAQ (reference sequence). V was cut by 1 base and J by 7 bases, with 13 bases left in between. CDR3 sequence: CASSLGRGPGEAFF. The CDR3 DNA reads TGTGCCAGCAGCTTAGGACGGGGCCCCGGTGAAGCTTTCTTT.

The sample holds many counts of this clone. The genes are TRBV7-9 and TRBJ2-1; possibly TRBD2 for D (5 bases). CDR3 length: 16 residues. The V end was cut by 5 bases, the J end by 0 bases, with 14 bases between. CDR1 SEHNR and CDR2 FQNEAQ come from the germline V gene (reference sequence). The DNA of the CDR3 is TGTGCCAGCAGCGGATATAGCGCAAGCTCCTACAATGAGCAGTTCTTC. This sequence encodes CASSGYSASSYNEQFF.

Concerning this clone itself: The sample contains more than one DNA sequence encoding this CDR3. This chain links TRBV6-1 with TRBJ2-1; either TRBD1 or TRBD2 may supply D (7 bases each). Germline loops: CDR1 MNHNS, CDR2 SASEGT. The CDR3 runs 11 residues. With 7 bases removed from V and 10 bases from J, the gap between germline ends came to 11 bases. The CDR3 DNA is TGTGCCAGCACCCAGGGGGGGGAGCAGTTCTTC. Protein product: CASTQGGEQFF.

The rearrangement uses TRBV7-8 and TRBJ1-5, with TRBD1 matching 7 bases. Germline lookup yields CDR1 SGHVS and CDR2 FQNEAQ. The CDR3 sequence is 15 residues long. Germline trimming cut 5 bases from V and 7 bases from J; bases unmatched to any gene: 11. Here the CDR3 DNA reads TGTGCCAGCAGCACCCGACAGGGATCAGAGCAGCCCCAGCATTTT. This encodes CASSTRQGSEQPQHF. Full variable domain (missing parts from reference TRBV7-8 and TRBJ1-5): GAGVSQSPRYKVAKRGQDVALRCDPISGHVSLFWYQQALGQGPEFLTYFQNEAQLDKSGLPSDRFFAERPEGSVSTLKIQRTQQEDSAVYLCASSTRQGSEQPQHFGDGTRLSIL.

This clone was counted once. The chain links TRBV27 to TRBJ2-7; TRBD2 matches at 7 bases. CDR3 length: 14 residues. Germline lookup yields CDR1 MNHEY and CDR2 SMNVEV (reference sequence). J gave up 2 bases and V 2 bases, and 3 bases lay outside the gene matches. In nucleotides, the CDR3 is TGTGCCAGCAGTTTAAGCGGGACCCCCTACGAGCAGTACTTC. It yields the protein CASSLSGTPYEQYF.

In its sample, this clone was seen many times. This rearrangement joins TRBV9 to TRBJ2-1, with 13 bases that match TRBD2. CDR1 and CDR2 (germline): SGDLS, YYNGEE. Trimming cost V 6 bases and J 6 bases; bases outside gene matches: 9. The CDR3 spans 16 residues. CDR3: CASTTGLAGFGNEQFF. DNA of the CDR3: TGTGCCAGCACCACGGGACTAGCGGGATTCGGCAATGAGCAGTTCTTC.

V usage is TRBV7-3 and J usage is TRBJ2-2; D perhaps matches TRBD1 (6 bases). Trimming took 3 bases from V and 2 from J, leaving 16 bases between them. From germline, CDR1 is SGHTA and CDR2 FQGTGA. The CDR3 covers 17 residues. CDR3 bases: TGTGCCAGCAGCTTCTATACTCACAGGGAAAACACCGGGGAGCTGTTTTTT. As protein: CASSFYTHRENTGELFF.

This chain connects TRBV10-3 to TRBJ2-7; 7 bases fit TRBD2. The V gene's germline CDR1 is ENHRY and CDR2 SYGVKD. This CDR3 is 15 amino acids long. V dropped 6 bases and J dropped 2; count of bases not matched to a gene: 10. The CDR3 coding sequence is TGTGCCATCAGGGGAAGCGGGACGCCCCCCTACGAGCAGTACTTC. Translation gives CAIRGSGTPPYEQYF.

This chain joins TRBV30 and TRBJ1-1, with D maybe TRBD1 (5 bases). Trimming took off 1 base at V and 10 bases at J, with 10 bases between the two ends. The CDR3 is 11 residues long. Germline lookup yields CDR1 GTSNPN and CDR2 SVGIG (reference sequence). This CDR3 reads CAWSGGLRAFF. CDR3 DNA sequence: TGTGCCTGGAGTGGGGGACTCCGAGCTTTCTTT.

This chain links TRBV28 with TRBJ2-1; perhaps D is TRBD1 or TRBD2 (6 bases each). The CDR3 runs 16 residues. V was pared by 5 bases and J by 7 bases, with 21 bases between. Germline V gene sequence: CDR1 MDHEN, CDR2 SYDVKM. This CDR3 is CASSLGGLRQWNEQFF. Written as DNA, the CDR3 is TGTGCCAGCAGTCTAGGGGGGTTGCGTCAGTGGAATGAGCAGTTCTTC. Looking up the rest from reference TRBV28 and TRBJ2-1 gives the full variable domain: DVKVTQSSRYLVKRTGEKVFLECVQDMDHENMFWYRQDPGLGLRLIYFSYDVKMKEKGDIPEGYSVSREKKERFSLILESASTNQTSMYLCASSLGGLRQWNEQFFGPGTRLTVL.

This clone was detected only once. The same CDR3 is also encoded by other DNA sequences in this sample. The chain joins TRBV20-1 to TRBJ2-3; no reliable D call. There are 11 residues in the CDR3. V gave up 1 base and J gave up 8 bases, with 7 bases separating them. Germline CDR1 reads DFQATT; CDR2 reads SNEGSKA (reference sequence). CDR3: CSARVGGTQYF. CDR3 DNA: TGCAGTGCTAGAGTGGGTGGTACGCAGTATTTT.

For this clone: In the same sample, other DNA sequences code for this CDR3. This sequence joins TRBV9 and TRBJ2-3; D not certain. This CDR3 is built from 11 residues. Germline V gives CDR1 SGDLS, CDR2 YYNGEE. V dropped 2 bases and J dropped 5 bases, with 3 bases sitting between them. The CDR3 is CASSVGDTQYF. Here the CDR3 DNA reads TGTGCCAGCAGCGTGGGAGATACGCAGTATTTT.

V is TRBV7-8 and J is TRBJ2-2; D uncertain. This CDR3 has 12 amino acids. V lost 6 bases and J lost 2, with 4 bases in between. Germline loops: CDR1 SGHVS, CDR2 FQNEAQ. The DNA for the CDR3 is TGTGCCAGCAGGAGAAACACCGGGGAGCTGTTTTTT. It translates to CASRRNTGELFF.

The gene calls are TRBV28 and TRBJ2-7; 13 nucleotides line up with TRBD2. J lost 7 bases, V lost 6 bases, and 6 bases had no gene match. Per germline, CDR1 MDHEN and CDR2 SYDVKM. This CDR3 is 14 amino acids long. CDR3 sequence (DNA): TGTGCCAGCAGCCCAGAGGGACTAGCGGGAGAGCAGTACTTC. It encodes CASSPEGLAGEQYF.

The J gene is TRBJ2-5, the V gene TRBV18; weak D call: TRBD2 (5 bases). The germline V and J ends were trimmed by 3 bases and 5 bases, with 10 bases remaining between them. The CDR3 consists of 13 residues. The V gene's germline CDR1 is KGHSH and CDR2 LQKENI. CDR3 residues: CASSPGIEETQYF. DNA of the CDR3: TGTGCCAGCTCACCCGGGATCGAGGAGACCCAGTACTTC.